A single TCR beta chain is shown here with its context. Its target is not known. The length of the CDR3 is 12 residues. Trimming shortened V by 1 base and J by 14 bases, and 12 bases separated the two germline ends. CDR1 and CDR2 (germline): SNHLY, FYNNEI. Libraries were prepared by immunoSEQ multiplex PCR; TCRdb keeps only in-frame clonotypes and omits some of them. Of 15,000 to 20,000 clones in the sample, 90% to 95% are singletons; the top ten hold roughly 15%. The data stem from a study of chemoradiotherapy in HPV16-positive cancers. Study-wide findings and caveats: Better recurrence-free survival went with HPV-responsive T-cell expansion in HPV16-positive patients. HPV-specific T cells were functionally defined from only a couple of HPV16-positive patients. Non-HPV-specific T cells did not expand in tumors during treatment, whereas candidate HPV-specific clones and E7-related motifs did.

V gene TRBV2 combines with J gene TRBJ1-5; D not certain. The TCR originated in a human donor with HPV-associated anogenital cancer. The input for sequencing was blood, taken from a patient who underwent chemoradiotherapy. CDR3 bases: TGTGCCAGCAGTGAAGACTCCCTACGTGAGCATTTT. Protein product: CASSEDSLREHF.